The 3 T cell receptor beta chains listed next were all sequenced from one sample in a study of technical replicates of blood from several donors. This table comes from immunoSEQ multiplex PCR, and its TCRdb copy is limited to in-frame clones, with some not included. The sample consists of 75,000 to 95,000 clones, nearly 97% of them appearing once. The sample taken for sequencing was T cells isolated from PBMCs. The source of these receptors is a human donor in good health.

The rearrangement uses TRBV7-8 and TRBJ2-3; 8 nucleotides agree with TRBD1. Germline V gene lookup returns CDR1 SGHVS and CDR2 FQNEAQ. This CDR3 has 17 amino acids. Unmatched junction bases numbered 11, after V lost 6 bases and J lost 0 bases. The DNA of the CDR3 is TGTGCCAGCAGACGACAGGGGACGATTTCTAGCACAGATACGCAGTATTTT. Amino acids: CASRRQGTISSTDTQYF.

In DNA, the CDR3 is TGCGCCAGCAGCTTGGCCGGAAGCGCTGAAGCTTTCTTT. Its translation is CASSLAGSAEAFF. V usage is TRBV5-1 and J usage is TRBJ1-1; D gene ambiguous. From germline, CDR1 is SGHRS and CDR2 YFSETQ. CDR3 size: 13 residues. Trimming removed 0 bases from V and 6 bases from J, with 9 bases in between.

The rearrangement joins TRBV7-6 to TRBJ2-7; 9 positions agree with TRBD2. CDR1 is SGHVS, CDR2 FNYEAQ, per germline. CDR3 length: 16 amino acids. Trimming at V came to 4 bases and at J to 0 bases, leaving 7 bases not matched to a gene. This CDR3 reads CASSSIASGASYEQYF. CDR3 nucleotide sequence: TGTGCCAGCAGCTCGATCGCTAGCGGGGCCTCCTACGAGCAGTACTTC.